The T cell receptor (beta chain) under discussion was sequenced for a study of CD8 T cells in Susac syndrome. On the study more broadly: Among the Susac syndrome patients who underwent sequencing, about 6 had clinically active disease, while 8 or 9 of them were in remission.

Germline V gives CDR1 MNHEY, CDR2 SVGAGI. Trimming took off 5 bases at V and 7 bases at J, with 11 bases between the two ends. The CDR3 loop spans 12 amino acids. The RNA, about 0.5 to 1 ug, was put through reverse transcription using random hexamers. TCRdb re-analysed the immunoSEQ multiplex PCR reads in MiXCR, keeping a single row per CDR3 protein. This table has about 150,000 distinct CDR3 sequences, approximately 95% appearing once. Recently defined diagnostic criteria for definite or probable disease were fulfilled by Susac syndrome patients. The rearrangement links TRBV6-5 to TRBJ1-2; D gene unclear. This sequence was found in a human donor with Susac syndrome. The sequenced sample consisted of CD4+ T cells from PBMCs. CDR3 in amino acids: CASSTGRFGYTF. The CDR3 DNA follows: TGTGCCAGCAGTACGGGCCGTTTTGGCTACACCTTC.